The 20 T cell receptor beta chains listed next were all sequenced from one sample in a study of T cells in Graves' hyperthyroidism and ophthalmopathy. RNA transcripts gave rise to amplified TCR beta CDR3 regions. First-round RT-PCR of the TCR CDR3 relied on the HTBI primer set. TCRdb used MiXCR to reprocess the multiplex PCR reads, holding one entry per CDR3 protein. The data contain 300,000 to 450,000 distinct CDR3 sequences, approximately 13% of them singletons. Sequenced material: blood. These receptors were obtained from a woman younger than 35 with Graves' hyperthyroidism.

The table lists this clonotype with many counts. This chain links TRBV6-5 with TRBJ2-5, with D possibly matching TRBD2 (6 bases). The CDR3 has 16 amino acids. V shed 0 bases and J shed 1 base, with 12 bases lying between them. Germline V gene data show CDR1 as MNHEY and CDR2 as SVGAGI. The CDR3, as DNA: TGTGCCAGCAGTTACTCGGGCGCGGGGACCCAAGAGACCCAGTACTTC. It encodes CASSYSGAGTQETQYF.

This clonotype was picked up many times. The chain joins TRBV28 to TRBJ2-5; D ambiguous. CDR1 and CDR2 (germline): MDHEN, SYDVKM. With 3 bases removed from V and 0 bases from J, the gap between germline ends came to 11 bases. The CDR3 consists of 15 residues. In DNA form, the CDR3 reads TGTGCCAGCAGTTTCACACACGCGAACCAAGAGACCCAGTACTTC. It yields the protein CASSFTHANQETQYF.

In this sample, this clonotype turned up many times. CDR3 in DNA: TGTGCCAGCAGCGTAGAGGGTCAGGGGCGGACTGAAGCTTTCTTT. Its protein is CASSVEGQGRTEAFF. The chain is built from TRBV9 and TRBJ1-1; possibly TRBD1 for D (6 bases). V lost 0 bases and J lost 5, with 14 bases in between. Per germline, CDR1 SGDLS and CDR2 YYNGEE. The CDR3 length is 15 residues. Combining the CDR3 with reference TRBV9 and TRBJ1-1 gives the whole variable domain DSGVTQTPKHLITATGQRVTLRCSPRSGDLSVYWYQQSLDQGLQFLIQYYNGEERAKGNILERFSAQQFPDLHSELNLSSLELGDSALYFCASSVEGQGRTEAFFGQGTRLTVV.

The table lists this clonotype with a few counts. The chain employs TRBV19 and TRBJ2-6; D remains unclear. Deletions cut 10 bases from V and 0 bases from J, with 4 bases between. Per the germline V gene, CDR1 is LNHDA and CDR2 is SQIVND (reference sequence). The CDR3 runs to 12 residues. CDR3 protein: CATLSGANVLTF. As DNA, the CDR3 is TGTGCCACCCTCTCTGGGGCCAACGTCCTGACTTTC.

This clonotype showed up just a few times. J is TRBJ1-1 and V is TRBV19, with D perhaps TRBD1 (6 bases). The CDR3 has 19 amino acids. Trimming shortened V by 4 bases and J by 0 bases, and 24 bases separated the two germline ends. The germline CDR1 and CDR2 sequences are LNHDA and SQIVND (reference sequence). CDR3: CASSTSWTTRGAMNTEAFF. The CDR3 region has the DNA TGTGCCAGTAGTACCTCTTGGACAACTCGGGGGGCTATGAACACTGAAGCTTTCTTT. Filled out from reference TRBV19 and TRBJ1-1, the complete variable domain reads DGGITQSPKYLFRKEGQNVTLSCEQNLNHDAMYWYRQDPGQGLRLIYYSQIVNDFQKGDIAEGYSVSREKKESFPLTVTSAQKNPTAFYLCASSTSWTTRGAMNTEAFFGQGTRLTVV.

This clonotype was detected only once. V usage is TRBV12-3 or TRBV12-4 and J usage is TRBJ1-4; D is possibly TRBD1 (5 bases). Between the trimmed V and J ends, which lost 3 bases and 10 bases, there was a span of 18 bases. The length of the CDR3 is 15 residues. The CDR3 DNA reads TGTGCCAGCAGTTTCGGGGCCCCGGACGGTGGAAAACTGTTTTTT. Translated: CASSFGAPDGGKLFF.

This clonotype was counted ten times or more. The chain carries TRBV7-2 and TRBJ1-2; 8 nucleotides align to TRBD1. Germline CDR1 reads SGHTA; CDR2 reads FQGNSA. This CDR3 contains 14 residues. V lost 5 bases and J lost 6; bases outside the gene matches: 8. CDR3 sequence: CASSPQGAVHGYTF. Written as DNA, the CDR3 is TGTGCCAGCAGCCCCCAGGGGGCTGTGCATGGCTACACCTTC.

In this sample, this clonotype turned up a few times. J is TRBJ1-2 and V is TRBV3-1, with TRBD1 as a possible D gene (5 bases). CDR1 and CDR2 from the germline V gene are LGHDT and YNNKEL (reference sequence). The CDR3 totals 14 residues. Trimming took 0 bases from V and 8 from J, leaving 13 bases between them. CDR3 protein: CASSQDGDEGGYTF. The CDR3 nucleotides are TGTGCCAGCAGCCAAGACGGCGACGAGGGGGGCTACACCTTC.

Many counts were recorded for this clonotype. The chain is built from TRBV7-8 and TRBJ2-7, with 7 bases fitting TRBD2. This CDR3 has 16 amino acids. Trimming removed 5 bases from V and 2 bases from J; junction bases left unmatched: 12. Germline CDR1 reads SGHVS; CDR2 reads FQNEAQ. The CDR3 sequence: CASSRRTRLTAYEQYF. The CDR3 DNA reads as TGTGCCAGCAGCCGAAGGACTAGGCTAACAGCCTACGAGCAGTACTTC.

This clonotype came up many times. V gene TRBV20-1 combines with J gene TRBJ2-3; 8 bases line up with TRBD2. The junction had 8 bases not matched to a gene; V was cut back by 0 bases and J by 6 bases. The CDR3 is made up of 15 amino acids. Germline values: CDR1 DFQATT, CDR2 SNEGSKA (reference sequence). The CDR3 sequence is CSARDPAGVLDTQYF. The CDR3 DNA reads as TGCAGTGCTAGAGATCCAGCGGGAGTCCTTGATACGCAGTATTTT.

This clonotype has ten or more counts. This chain links TRBV6-2 or TRBV6-3 with TRBJ2-2; 8 nucleotides match TRBD2. This CDR3 is 15 amino acids long. V lost 10 bases to trimming and J lost 4 bases; unmatched junction nucleotides: 11. The V gene's germline CDR1 is MNHEY and CDR2 SVGEGT. CDR3 nucleotide sequence: TGTGCCACCGTGCCTGCGGGAGGTCGCACCGGGGAGCTGTTTTTT. Amino acid sequence: CATVPAGGRTGELFF.

This clonotype was recorded at least ten times. The gene calls are TRBV28 and TRBJ2-1; 9 nucleotides align to TRBD2. There are 15 residues in the CDR3. Germline CDR1 MDHEN, CDR2 SYDVKM. V shed 11 bases and J 8 bases; nucleotides not matched to a gene: 16. CDR3 protein: CAVSVGTSSLDEQFF. Here the CDR3 DNA reads TGTGCCGTCAGCGTCGGGACTAGCTCGTTGGATGAGCAGTTCTTC.

The chain recombines TRBV5-8 with TRBJ2-2; D unclear. Germline V gene data show CDR1 as SGHTS and CDR2 as YDEGEE. CDR3 length: 14 amino acids. With 1 base removed from V and 6 bases from J, the gap between germline ends came to 10 bases. The CDR3 here is CASSLPFGSGELFF. The CDR3 DNA is TGTGCCAGCAGCTTGCCGTTTGGTTCCGGGGAGCTGTTTTTT.

This clonotype was detected ten times or more. The chain recombines TRBV19 with TRBJ2-4, with D uncertain. V was pared by 1 base and J by 7 bases, with 14 bases between. This CDR3 region has 15 residues. CDR1 and CDR2 (germline): LNHDA, SQIVND (reference sequence). The CDR3 DNA is TGTGCCAGTAGTATAGCGACCGACGGGTGGAACATTCAGTACTTC. Encoded protein: CASSIATDGWNIQYF. Using reference TRBV19 and TRBJ2-4 for the parts outside the CDR3, the full variable domain is DGGITQSPKYLFRKEGQNVTLSCEQNLNHDAMYWYRQDPGQGLRLIYYSQIVNDFQKGDIAEGYSVSREKKESFPLTVTSAQKNPTAFYLCASSIATDGWNIQYFGAGTRLSVL.

This clonotype was detected ten times or more. The rearrangement joins TRBV11-2 to TRBJ2-7; D assignment may be TRBD1 or TRBD2 (5 bases each). CDR3 length: 13 amino acids. Trimming removed 5 bases at V and 4 bases at J, with 12 bases between. Germline CDR1 reads SGHAT; CDR2 reads FQNNGV. The CDR3 loop is CASSPGRVYEQYF. The CDR3 region has the DNA TGTGCCAGCAGCCCGGGGCGGGTTTACGAGCAGTACTTC.

This clonotype has at least ten counts. This chain joins TRBV11-2 and TRBJ2-3, with 7 bases that match TRBD1. V was pared by 1 base and J by 3 bases, with 7 bases of the junction left unmatched. This CDR3 is 16 amino acids long. CDR1 and CDR2 from the germline V gene are SGHAT and FQNNGV. CDR3 sequence (DNA): TGTGCCAGCAGCTTAGGACGGACAGGAGGTACAGATACGCAGTATTTT. It encodes CASSLGRTGGTDTQYF.

The chain carries TRBV4-3 and TRBJ2-3, with 7 positions matching TRBD1. CDR3 length: 14 residues. V shed 2 bases and J 5 bases; nucleotides not matched to a gene: 4. CDR1 and CDR2 from the germline V gene are LGHNA and YSLEER. CDR3 in amino acids: CASSQTQGEDTQYF. CDR3 coding DNA: TGCGCCAGCAGCCAAACCCAGGGGGAAGATACGCAGTATTTT.

V gene TRBV15 combines with J gene TRBJ1-2; the D is unclear. Trimming removed 0 bases at V and 7 bases at J, with 15 bases between. Germline-derived CDR1 and CDR2 are LNHNV and YYDKDF (reference sequence). CDR3 size: 15 residues. The CDR3 loop reads CATSRDRARSSGYTF. The CDR3 DNA sequence: TGTGCCACCAGCAGAGATCGTGCAAGATCGAGTGGCTACACCTTC. Complete variable domain (other parts from reference TRBV15 and TRBJ1-2): DAMVIQNPRYQVTQFGKPVTLSCSQTLNHNVMYWYQQKSSQAPKLLFHYYDKDFNNEADTPDNFQSRRPNTSFCFLDIRSPGLGDTAMYLCATSRDRARSSGYTFGSGTRLTVV.

This clonotype has a count of ten or more. The chain links TRBV4-1 to TRBJ2-3; TRBD1 or TRBD2 may be the D gene (5 bases each). The V gene lost 0 bases and the J gene lost 0 bases, with 13 bases spanning the gap. Germline loops: CDR1 MGHRA, CDR2 YSYEKL. The CDR3 length is 17 residues. The CDR3 region has the DNA TGCGCCAGCAGCCAAGAAGGTTGGGGGAAAAGCACAGATACGCAGTATTTT. Its protein product is CASSQEGWGKSTDTQYF.

This clonotype showed up just a few times. One base away lies a much larger clone, so this may be a sequencing read error. The rearrangement joins TRBV7-2 to TRBJ2-7; D is perhaps TRBD2 (5 bases). V was shortened by 8 bases and J by 3 bases, with 11 bases between the two germline ends. Germline V CDR1 and CDR2: SGHTA, FQGNSA. This CDR3 is 12 amino acids long. CDR3 sequence reads: CASGLSGYEQYF. The CDR3 DNA reads as TGTGCCAGCGGCCTCAGCGGCTACGAGCAGTACTTC.